This T cell receptor beta chain was identified during a study of T cell responses to AZD1222 COVID-19 vaccine. Sequencing used immunoSEQ multiplex PCR; TCRdb keeps in-frame clones, though not all of them. The sample includes more than 140,000 clones, over 85% of them seen just once. The sample in question was peripheral blood, obtained on day 0 of MenACWY control vaccination. This receptor was taken from an adult in good health.

This CDR3 is CASSRQGLSGNTIYF. The CDR3 DNA reads as TGTGCCAGCAGTCGACAGGGACTCTCTGGAAACACCATATATTTT. The genes are TRBV6-2 or TRBV6-3 and TRBJ1-3; 7 bases align to TRBD1. CDR1 and CDR2 from the germline V gene are MNHEY and SVGEGT. V gave up 5 bases and J gave up 0 bases; unmatched junction bases: 4. CDR3 length: 15 residues.